These 15 T cell receptor beta chains share one sample of origin, sequenced in a study of blood T cell repertoires in COVID-19. TCRdb's copy holds only in-frame clones and misses some; the assay was immunoSEQ multiplex PCR. This table has hundreds of thousands of clones, under 90% appearing once. Specimen: peripheral blood. The origin of the receptors is a man aged 55-75 years who had recovered from COVID-19.

This chain uses TRBV6-5 with TRBJ2-4; D possibly corresponds to TRBD1 (6 bases). The CDR3 is made up of 15 amino acids. V was trimmed by 5 bases and J by 3 bases, leaving 14 bases between them. CDR1 and CDR2 from the germline V gene are MNHEY and SVGAGI. The CDR3 DNA sequence: TGTGCCAGCAGTCGGATAGGGGGAAGCAAAAACATTCAGTACTTC. Translating it yields CASSRIGGSKNIQYF.

The rearrangement links TRBV6-2 or TRBV6-3 to TRBJ1-2; tentative D call: TRBD1 (6 bases). The CDR3 consists of 14 residues. V was pared by 5 bases and J by 5 bases, with 15 bases between. CDR1 is MNHEY, CDR2 SVGEGT, per germline. Here the CDR3 DNA reads TGTGCCAGCAGTCAGGGGACACCGCTATATGGCTACACCTTC. Protein product: CASSQGTPLYGYTF.

The gene calls are TRBV27 and TRBJ2-1; TRBD1 is a possible D gene (5 bases). The CDR3 has 14 amino acids. The ends were cut back, 7 bases at V and 6 bases at J, with 16 bases in the middle. CDR1 is MNHEY and CDR2 is SMNVEV in the germline V gene (reference sequence). CDR3 in amino acids: CASMLPGLGNEQFF. The CDR3 DNA reads as TGTGCCAGCATGCTTCCAGGGCTCGGCAATGAGCAGTTCTTC.

This chain links TRBV7-2 with TRBJ1-2; D is ambiguous. The CDR3 runs 17 residues. Germline lookup yields CDR1 SGHTA and CDR2 FQGNSA. V was clipped by 1 base and J by 2 bases, with 17 bases between them. CDR3 bases: TGTGCCAGCAGCTTAGGCGGCCCACCTCGCTCAAACTATGGCTACACCTTC. This encodes CASSLGGPPRSNYGYTF.

This sequence joins TRBV6-5 and TRBJ2-5, with a possible D match to TRBD2 (6 bases). From germline, CDR1 is MNHEY and CDR2 SVGAGI. V was clipped by 5 bases and J by 2 bases, with 15 bases between them. The CDR3 totals 15 residues. CDR3 amino acids: CASSPLGAGQETQYF. The CDR3 DNA is TGTGCCAGCAGTCCCCTGGGTGCGGGACAAGAGACCCAGTACTTC.

V gene TRBV7-2 combines with J gene TRBJ2-7; tentative D call: TRBD2 (5 bases). Germline CDR1 reads SGHTA; CDR2 reads FQGNSA. The CDR3 covers 16 residues. V was trimmed by 7 bases and J by 0 bases, leaving 19 bases between them. CDR3 in amino acids: CASTPRGGRPSYEQYF. The CDR3 coding sequence is TGTGCCAGCACCCCCCGGGGTGGTCGTCCCTCCTACGAGCAGTACTTC. The whole variable domain, filled in from reference TRBV7-2 and TRBJ2-7, reads GAGVSQSPSNKVTEKGKDVELRCDPISGHTALYWYRQSLGQGLEFLIYFQGNSAPDKSGLPSDRFSAERTGGSVSTLTIQRTQQEDSAVYLCASTPRGGRPSYEQYFGPGTRLTVT.

In its sample, this clone was seen once. The V call is TRBV5-1, the J call TRBJ2-7, with 8 bases fitting TRBD1. V was clipped by 5 bases and J by 3 bases; unmatched bases: 7. The CDR3 consists of 14 residues. Per the germline V gene, CDR1 is SGHRS and CDR2 is YFSETQ. CDR3 protein: CASRRTGQVYEQYF. The CDR3 DNA reads as TGCGCCAGCAGAAGAACGGGACAGGTCTACGAGCAGTACTTC.

The chain employs TRBV13 and TRBJ1-1, with TRBD1 matching 8 bases. Per germline, CDR1 PRHDT and CDR2 FYEKMQ (reference sequence). The CDR3 is made up of 13 amino acids. V dropped 3 bases and J dropped 5; count of bases not matched to a gene: 2. In DNA form, the CDR3 reads TGTGCCAGCAGCTTTAACAGGGGGACTGAAGCTTTCTTT. It translates to CASSFNRGTEAFF. The full variable domain, completed using reference TRBV13 and TRBJ1-1, is AAGVIQSPRHLIKEKRETATLKCYPIPRHDTVYWYQQGPGQDPQFLISFYEKMQSDKGSIPDRFSAQQFSDYHSELNMSSLELGDSALYFCASSFNRGTEAFFGQGTRLTVV.

V is TRBV29-1 and J is TRBJ1-1, with D hard to call. Germline CDR1 is SQVTM and CDR2 is ANQGSEA. The V end lost 4 bases, the J end lost 1 base, and 16 bases lay between the germline ends. The CDR3 has 15 amino acids. CDR3 protein: CSVVSLGRANTEAFF. The CDR3, as DNA: TGCAGCGTTGTATCCCTCGGGCGGGCGAACACTGAAGCTTTCTTT.

The sample holds one count of this clone. The gene calls are TRBV3-1 (or the pseudogene TRBV3-2) and TRBJ1-2, with D uncertain. V lost 3 bases and J 11 bases, leaving 10 bases between the germline ends. The CDR3 length is 11 residues. CDR1 and CDR2 from the germline V gene are LGHDT and YNNKEL (reference sequence). The CDR3 spells CASSQGGSYTF. DNA for the CDR3: TGTGCCAGCAGCCAGGGTGGGAGTTACACCTTC.

This chain connects TRBV30 to TRBJ1-3, with D maybe TRBD1 (6 bases). The germline V gene has CDR1 GTSNPN and CDR2 SVGIG (reference sequence). V was shortened by 3 bases and J by 2 bases, with 14 bases between the two germline ends. The CDR3 is made up of 15 amino acids. For the CDR3, the DNA is TGTGCCTGGAGGCTAAGGCAGGGGACTGGAAACACCATATATTTT. Translating gives CAWRLRQGTGNTIYF.

The chain links TRBV19 to TRBJ2-3; 8 bases align to TRBD1. Germline lookup yields CDR1 LNHDA and CDR2 SQIVND (reference sequence). V trimming: 10 bases; J trimming: 2 bases; junction bases outside the gene matches: 5. CDR3 length: 13 residues. As DNA, the CDR3 is TGTGCCACCCGGACAGGGTCCACAGATACGCAGTATTTT. Translated, it gives CATRTGSTDTQYF.

This chain connects TRBV3-1 (or the pseudogene TRBV3-2) to TRBJ2-3; tentative D call: TRBD1 (6 bases). CDR1 is LGHDT, CDR2 YNNKEL, per germline (reference sequence). V was shortened by 6 bases and J by 0 bases, with 13 bases between the two germline ends. The CDR3 covers 15 residues. The CDR3 loop is CASRNRESSTDTQYF. DNA of the CDR3: TGTGCCAGCAGAAACAGGGAGTCTAGCACAGATACGCAGTATTTT.

This sequence joins TRBV24-1 and TRBJ1-1; 9 bases are shared with TRBD1. This CDR3 region has 21 residues. Germline trimming cut 2 bases from V and 0 bases from J; bases unmatched to any gene: 18. Per germline, CDR1 KGHDR and CDR2 SFDVKD. Written as DNA, the CDR3 is TGTGCCACCAGTGATTCGTCCCGGGACAGGGACCCTACCGATTTGAACACTGAAGCTTTCTTT. Protein: CATSDSSRDRDPTDLNTEAFF.

The chain joins TRBV9 to TRBJ1-4, with 8 bases identical to TRBD1. Germline CDR1 reads SGDLS; CDR2 reads YYNGEE. The CDR3 runs to 15 residues. The trim removed 4 bases at V and 2 bases at J, leaving 4 bases unmatched. The CDR3 sequence is CASSPRGQTNEKLFF. The CDR3 nucleotides read TGTGCCAGCAGCCCCAGGGGGCAGACTAATGAAAAACTGTTTTTT. Drawing the rest from reference TRBV9 and TRBJ1-4, the complete variable domain is DSGVTQTPKHLITATGQRVTLRCSPRSGDLSVYWYQQSLDQGLQFLIQYYNGEERAKGNILERFSAQQFPDLHSELNLSSLELGDSALYFCASSPRGQTNEKLFFGSGTQLSVL.